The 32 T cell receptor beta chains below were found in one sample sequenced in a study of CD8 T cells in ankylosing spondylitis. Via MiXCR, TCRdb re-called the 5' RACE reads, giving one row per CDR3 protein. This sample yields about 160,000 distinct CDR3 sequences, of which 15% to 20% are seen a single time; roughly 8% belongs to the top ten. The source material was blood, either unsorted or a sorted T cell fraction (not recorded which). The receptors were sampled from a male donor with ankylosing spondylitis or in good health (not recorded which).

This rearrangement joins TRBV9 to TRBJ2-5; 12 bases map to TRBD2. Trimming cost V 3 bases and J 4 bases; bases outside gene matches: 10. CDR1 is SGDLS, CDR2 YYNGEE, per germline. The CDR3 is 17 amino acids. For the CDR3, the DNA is TGTGCCAGCAGCGCTCTCACCCCGACTAGCGGGAGAGAGACCCAGTACTTC. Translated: CASSALTPTSGRETQYF. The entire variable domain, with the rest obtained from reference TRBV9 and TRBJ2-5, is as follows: DSGVTQTPKHLITATGQRVTLRCSPRSGDLSVYWYQQSLDQGLQFLIQYYNGEERAKGNILERFSAQQFPDLHSELNLSSLELGDSALYFCASSALTPTSGRETQYFGPGTRLLVL.

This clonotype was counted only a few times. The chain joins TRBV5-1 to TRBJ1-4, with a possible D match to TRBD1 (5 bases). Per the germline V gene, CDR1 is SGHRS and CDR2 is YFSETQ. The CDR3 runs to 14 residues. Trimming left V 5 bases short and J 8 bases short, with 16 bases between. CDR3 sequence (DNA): TGCGCCAGCAGAACGCAGGGTTGGAGCGAAAAACTGTTTTTT. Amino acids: CASRTQGWSEKLFF.

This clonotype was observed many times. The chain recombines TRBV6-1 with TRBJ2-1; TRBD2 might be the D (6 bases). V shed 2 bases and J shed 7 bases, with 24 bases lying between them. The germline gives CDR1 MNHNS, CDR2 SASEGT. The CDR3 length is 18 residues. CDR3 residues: CASSERWSGASSRNEQFF. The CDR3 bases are TGTGCCAGCAGTGAACGTTGGTCGGGAGCGAGCTCCCGTAATGAGCAGTTCTTC.

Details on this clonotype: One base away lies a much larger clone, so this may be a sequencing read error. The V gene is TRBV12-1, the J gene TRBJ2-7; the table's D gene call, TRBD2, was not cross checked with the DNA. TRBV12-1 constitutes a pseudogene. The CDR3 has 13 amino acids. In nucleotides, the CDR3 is TGTGCCAGCAGCCCGAGGGCCCTCCACGAGCAGTACTTC. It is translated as CASSPRALHEQYF.

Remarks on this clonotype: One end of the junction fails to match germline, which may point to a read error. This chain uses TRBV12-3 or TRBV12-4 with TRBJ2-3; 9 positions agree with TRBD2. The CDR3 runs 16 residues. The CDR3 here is CASSPASGATTATQYF. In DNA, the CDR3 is TGTGCCAGCAGTCCCGCTAGCGGGGCGACCACAGCTACGCAGTATTTT.

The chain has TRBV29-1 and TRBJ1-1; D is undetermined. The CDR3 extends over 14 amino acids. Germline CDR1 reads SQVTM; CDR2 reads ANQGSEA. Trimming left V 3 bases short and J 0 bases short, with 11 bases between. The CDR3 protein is CSVDVEQMNTEAFF. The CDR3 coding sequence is TGCAGCGTTGATGTGGAACAGATGAACACTGAAGCTTTCTTT.

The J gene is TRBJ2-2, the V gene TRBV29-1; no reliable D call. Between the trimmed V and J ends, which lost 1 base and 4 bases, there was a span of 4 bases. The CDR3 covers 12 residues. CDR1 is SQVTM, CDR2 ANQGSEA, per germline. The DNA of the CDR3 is TGCAGCGTTGAAGGGACCACCGGGGAGCTGTTTTTT. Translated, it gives CSVEGTTGELFF.

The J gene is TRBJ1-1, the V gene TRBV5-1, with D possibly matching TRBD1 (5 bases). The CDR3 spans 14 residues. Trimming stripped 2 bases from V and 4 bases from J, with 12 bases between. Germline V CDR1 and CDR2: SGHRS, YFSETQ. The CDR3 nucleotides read TGCGCCAGCAGCTTTGGGGGGGAGGGCACTGAAGCTTTCTTT. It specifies CASSFGGEGTEAFF.

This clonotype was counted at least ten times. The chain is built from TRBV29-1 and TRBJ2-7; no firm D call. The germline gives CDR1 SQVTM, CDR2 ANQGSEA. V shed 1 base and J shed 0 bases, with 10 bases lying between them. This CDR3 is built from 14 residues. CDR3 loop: CSVEVAGSSYEQYF. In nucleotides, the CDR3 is TGCAGCGTTGAAGTGGCAGGAAGCTCCTACGAGCAGTACTTC.

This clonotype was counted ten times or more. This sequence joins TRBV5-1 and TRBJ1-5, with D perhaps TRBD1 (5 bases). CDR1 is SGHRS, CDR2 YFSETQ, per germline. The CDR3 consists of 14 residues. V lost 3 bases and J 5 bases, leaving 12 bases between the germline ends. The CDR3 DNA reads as TGCGCCAGCAGCTATGGGGCGGGGGATCAGCCCCAGCATTTT. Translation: CASSYGAGDQPQHF.

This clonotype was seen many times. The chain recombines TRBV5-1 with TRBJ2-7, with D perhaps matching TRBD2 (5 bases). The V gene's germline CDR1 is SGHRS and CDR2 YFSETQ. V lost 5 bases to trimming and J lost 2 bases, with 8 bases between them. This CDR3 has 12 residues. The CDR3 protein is CASSLGAYEQYF. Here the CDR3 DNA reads TGCGCCAGCAGTCTGGGAGCCTACGAGCAGTACTTC.

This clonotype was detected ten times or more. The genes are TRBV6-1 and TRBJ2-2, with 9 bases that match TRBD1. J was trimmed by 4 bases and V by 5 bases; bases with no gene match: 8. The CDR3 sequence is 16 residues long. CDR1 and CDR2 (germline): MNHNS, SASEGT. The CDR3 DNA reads TGTGCCAGCAGTCCTTTCCGGGACAGGGTCACCGGGGAGCTGTTTTTT. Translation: CASSPFRDRVTGELFF.

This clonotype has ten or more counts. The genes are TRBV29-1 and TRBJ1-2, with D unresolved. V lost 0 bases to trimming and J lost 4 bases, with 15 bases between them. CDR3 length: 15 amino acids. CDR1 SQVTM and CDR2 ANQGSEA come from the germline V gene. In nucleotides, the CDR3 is TGCAGCGTTGAAGATACCGCAGTCTTCGGCTATGGCTACACCTTC. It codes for CSVEDTAVFGYGYTF.

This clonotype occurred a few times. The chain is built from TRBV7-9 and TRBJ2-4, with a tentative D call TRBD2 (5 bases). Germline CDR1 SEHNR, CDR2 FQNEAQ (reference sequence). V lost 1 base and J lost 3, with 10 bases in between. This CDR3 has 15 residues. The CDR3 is CASSLGGSLKNIQYF. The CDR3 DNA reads TGTGCCAGCAGCTTAGGTGGGAGCCTCAAAAACATTCAGTACTTC.

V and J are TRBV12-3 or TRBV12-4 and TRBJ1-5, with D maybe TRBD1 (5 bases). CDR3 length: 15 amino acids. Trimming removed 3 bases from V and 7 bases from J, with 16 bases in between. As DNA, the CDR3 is TGTGCCAGCAGTTTCTCAGGGTCTTCGGGACAGCCCCAGCATTTT. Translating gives CASSFSGSSGQPQHF.

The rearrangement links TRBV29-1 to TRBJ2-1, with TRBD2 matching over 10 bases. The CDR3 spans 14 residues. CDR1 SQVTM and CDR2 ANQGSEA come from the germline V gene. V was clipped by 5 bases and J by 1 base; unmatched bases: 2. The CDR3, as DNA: TGCAGCGTTAGCGGGAGGGGGTCCTACAATGAGCAGTTCTTC. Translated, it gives CSVSGRGSYNEQFF.

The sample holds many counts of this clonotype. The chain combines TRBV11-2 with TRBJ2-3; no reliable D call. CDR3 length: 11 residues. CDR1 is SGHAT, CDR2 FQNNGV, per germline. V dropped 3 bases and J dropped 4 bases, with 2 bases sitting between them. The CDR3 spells CASSFPDTQYF. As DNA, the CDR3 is TGTGCCAGCAGCTTTCCAGATACGCAGTATTTT. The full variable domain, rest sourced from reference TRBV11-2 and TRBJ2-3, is EAGVAQSPRYKIIEKRQSVAFWCNPISGHATLYWYQQILGQGPKLLIQFQNNGVVDDSQLPKDRFSAERLKGVDSTLKIQPAKLEDSAVYLCASSFPDTQYFGPGTRLTVL.

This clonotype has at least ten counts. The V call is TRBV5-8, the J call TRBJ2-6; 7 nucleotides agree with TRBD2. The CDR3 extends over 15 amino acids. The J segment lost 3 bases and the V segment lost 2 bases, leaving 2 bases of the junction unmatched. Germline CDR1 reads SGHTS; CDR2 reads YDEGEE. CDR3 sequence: CASSFGGYGANVLTF. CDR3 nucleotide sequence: TGTGCCAGCAGCTTCGGGGGGTATGGGGCCAACGTCCTGACTTTC.

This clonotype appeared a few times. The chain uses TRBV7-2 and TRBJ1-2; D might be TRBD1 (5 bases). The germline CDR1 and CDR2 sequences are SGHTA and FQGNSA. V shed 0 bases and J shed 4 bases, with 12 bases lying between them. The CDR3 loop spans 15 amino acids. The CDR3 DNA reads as TGTGCCAGCAGCTTAGCATCGACTGGGGCCTATGGCTACACCTTC. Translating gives CASSLASTGAYGYTF.

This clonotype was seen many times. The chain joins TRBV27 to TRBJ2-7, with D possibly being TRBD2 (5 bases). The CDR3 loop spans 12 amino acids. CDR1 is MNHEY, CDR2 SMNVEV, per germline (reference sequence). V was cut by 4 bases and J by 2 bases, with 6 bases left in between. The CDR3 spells CASSSSPYEQYF. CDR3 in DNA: TGTGCCAGCAGTTCTAGCCCCTACGAGCAGTACTTC.

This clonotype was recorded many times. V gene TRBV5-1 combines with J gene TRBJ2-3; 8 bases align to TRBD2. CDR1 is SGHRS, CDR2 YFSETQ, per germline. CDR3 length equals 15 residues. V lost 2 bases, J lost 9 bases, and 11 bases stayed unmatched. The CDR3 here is CASSFDTSGRGTQYF. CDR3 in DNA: TGCGCCAGCAGCTTTGATACTAGCGGCCGTGGAACGCAGTATTTT.

CDR3 sequence (DNA): TGCGCCAGCCGTACGGACAGGGTGTCCTACGAGCAGTACTTC. This encodes CASRTDRVSYEQYF. The V call is TRBV5-1, the J call TRBJ2-7; 8 positions match TRBD1. Germline assignment: CDR1 SGHRS and CDR2 YFSETQ. The length of the CDR3 is 14 residues. V was clipped by 7 bases and J by 1 base; unmatched bases: 7.

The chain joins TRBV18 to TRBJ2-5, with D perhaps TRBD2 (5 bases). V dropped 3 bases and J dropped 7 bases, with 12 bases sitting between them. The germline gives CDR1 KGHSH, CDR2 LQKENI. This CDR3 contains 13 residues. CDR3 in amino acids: CASSPADEGTQYF. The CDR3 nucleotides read TGTGCCAGCTCACCGGCAGACGAGGGGACCCAGTACTTC. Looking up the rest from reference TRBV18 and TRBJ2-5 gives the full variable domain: NAGVMQNPRHLVRRRGQEARLRCSPMKGHSHVYWYRQLPEEGLKFMVYLQKENIIDESGMPKERFSAEFPKEGPSILRIQQVVRGDSAAYFCASSPADEGTQYFGPGTRLLVL.

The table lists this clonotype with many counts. Written as DNA, the CDR3 is TGTGCCAGCAGTACACTTAGCGGGAAAAGGTACAATGAGCAGTTCTTC. It codes for CASSTLSGKRYNEQFF. The chain is built from TRBV12-3 or TRBV12-4 and TRBJ2-1; 8 bases align to TRBD2. J was trimmed by 4 bases and V by 5 bases; bases with no gene match: 10. This CDR3 spans 16 amino acids.

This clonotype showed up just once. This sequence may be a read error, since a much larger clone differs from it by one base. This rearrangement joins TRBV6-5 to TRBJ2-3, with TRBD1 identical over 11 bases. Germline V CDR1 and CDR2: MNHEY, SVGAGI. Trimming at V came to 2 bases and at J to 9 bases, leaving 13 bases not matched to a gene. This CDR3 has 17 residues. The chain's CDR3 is CASSYAGTGGIDSTQYF. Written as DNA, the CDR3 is TGTGCCAGCAGTTACGCCGGGACAGGGGGAATCGATAGCACGCAGTATTTT.

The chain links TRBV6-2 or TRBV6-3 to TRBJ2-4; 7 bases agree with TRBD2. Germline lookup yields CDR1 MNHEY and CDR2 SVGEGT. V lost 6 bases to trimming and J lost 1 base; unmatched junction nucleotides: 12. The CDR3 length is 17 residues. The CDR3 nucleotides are TGTGCCAGCAGAGCGGGATGGGCGAGGGATGCCAAAAACATTCAGTACTTC. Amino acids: CASRAGWARDAKNIQYF.

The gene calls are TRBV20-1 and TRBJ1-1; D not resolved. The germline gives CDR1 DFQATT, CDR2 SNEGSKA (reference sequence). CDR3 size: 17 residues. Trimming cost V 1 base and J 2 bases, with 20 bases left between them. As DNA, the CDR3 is TGCAGTGCTAGAGGCGGTCCATTCCCGATGGATAACACTGAAGCTTTCTTT. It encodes CSARGGPFPMDNTEAFF.

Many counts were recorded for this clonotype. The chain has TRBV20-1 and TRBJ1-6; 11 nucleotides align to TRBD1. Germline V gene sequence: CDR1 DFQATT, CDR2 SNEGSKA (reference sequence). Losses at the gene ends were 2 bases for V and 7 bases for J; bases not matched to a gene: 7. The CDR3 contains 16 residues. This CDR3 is CSARNPGQGENSPLHF. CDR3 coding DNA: TGCAGTGCTAGAAACCCGGGACAGGGGGAAAATTCACCCCTCCACTTT.

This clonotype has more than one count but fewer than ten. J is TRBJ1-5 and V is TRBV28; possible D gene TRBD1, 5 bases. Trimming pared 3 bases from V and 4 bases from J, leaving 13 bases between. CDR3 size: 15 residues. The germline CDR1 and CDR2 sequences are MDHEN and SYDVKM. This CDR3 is CASSFGWTQNQPQHF. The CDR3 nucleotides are TGTGCCAGCAGTTTTGGTTGGACACAGAATCAGCCCCAGCATTTT.

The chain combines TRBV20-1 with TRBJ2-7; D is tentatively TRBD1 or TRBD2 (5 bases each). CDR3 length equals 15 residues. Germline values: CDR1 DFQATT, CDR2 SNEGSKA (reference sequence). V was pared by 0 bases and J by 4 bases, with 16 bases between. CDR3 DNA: TGCAGTGCTAGAGAGCCCCCGGGGCGCTCTTACGAGCAGTACTTC. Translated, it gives CSAREPPGRSYEQYF.

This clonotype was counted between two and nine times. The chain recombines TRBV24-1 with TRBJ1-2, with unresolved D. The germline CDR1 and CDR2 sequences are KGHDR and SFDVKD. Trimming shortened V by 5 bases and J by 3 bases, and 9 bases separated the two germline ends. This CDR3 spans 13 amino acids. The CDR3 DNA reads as TGTGCCACCAGTGGTCCATCTGACTATGGCTACACCTTC. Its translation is CATSGPSDYGYTF.

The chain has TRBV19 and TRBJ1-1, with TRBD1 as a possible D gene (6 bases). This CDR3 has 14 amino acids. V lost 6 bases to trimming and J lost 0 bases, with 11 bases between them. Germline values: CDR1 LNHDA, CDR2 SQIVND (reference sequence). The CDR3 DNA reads TGTGCCAGTAGAGGGGGACTCTTGAACACTGAAGCTTTCTTT. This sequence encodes CASRGGLLNTEAFF. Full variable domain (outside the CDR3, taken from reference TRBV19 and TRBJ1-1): DGGITQSPKYLFRKEGQNVTLSCEQNLNHDAMYWYRQDPGQGLRLIYYSQIVNDFQKGDIAEGYSVSREKKESFPLTVTSAQKNPTAFYLCASRGGLLNTEAFFGQGTRLTVV.